Listed below are T cell receptor beta chains from one sample, sequenced in a study of cytomegalovirus exposure and HLA in healthy donors. The data were produced by immunoSEQ multiplex PCR, yet TCRdb's version contains in-frame clones alone and is incomplete. Of some 150,000 clones listed, 60% to 80% were seen once; the top ten hold 0.55% to 0.8%. The sample consisted of PBMCs. The receptors derive from a male donor in good health and CMV-seronegative. The CDR3 runs from the conserved cysteine through the conserved F or W. The D gene is left open where the match is weak. Rows give clone size only sometimes, using once, few, many, or a class for an expanded clone.

V gene: TRBV6-1; D gene: .; clone size: .; J gene: TRBJ2-5; CDR3 length: 15; CDR3 protein: CASSPTPFLKETQYF; CDR3 DNA: TGTGCCAGCAGCCCCACTCCGTTTCTAAAAGAGACCCAGTACTTC
V gene: TRBV14; D gene: TRBD2; clone size: .; J gene: TRBJ2-7; CDR3 length: 15; CDR3 protein: CASSQEVSGVVEQYF; CDR3 DNA: TGTGCCAGCAGCCAAGAGGTTAGCGGGGTCGTCGAGCAGTACTTC
V gene: TRBV5-4; D gene: TRBD2; clone size: .; J gene: TRBJ2-1; CDR3 length: 16; CDR3 protein: CASSKNLAGVVNEQFF; CDR3 DNA: TGTGCCAGCAGCAAGAACCTAGCGGGAGTGGTGAATGAGCAGTTCTTC
V gene: TRBV7-9; D gene: .; clone size: .; J gene: TRBJ2-2; CDR3 length: 17; CDR3 protein: CASSPLRAGTATGELFF; CDR3 DNA: TGTGCCAGCAGCCCCCTTAGGGCGGGGACAGCAACCGGGGAGCTGTTTTTT
V gene: TRBV7-9; D gene: TRBD1; clone size: .; J gene: TRBJ2-7; CDR3 length: 16; CDR3 protein: CSSSHLPGQGAHEQYF; CDR3 DNA: TGTTCCAGCAGTCATTTACCGGGACAGGGGGCCCACGAGCAGTACTTC
V gene: TRBV5-6; D gene: TRBD1; clone size: .; J gene: TRBJ2-2; CDR3 length: 15; CDR3 protein: CASSLDRGDTGELFF; CDR3 DNA: TGTGCCAGCAGCTTGGACAGGGGCGACACCGGGGAGCTGTTTTTT
V gene: TRBV5-1; D gene: TRBD2; clone size: .; J gene: TRBJ2-1; CDR3 length: 15; CDR3 protein: CASSLAGGAYNEQFF; CDR3 DNA: TGCGCCAGCAGCTTGGCGGGGGGGGCCTACAATGAGCAGTTCTTC
V gene: TRBV2; D gene: TRBD2; clone size: .; J gene: TRBJ2-1; CDR3 length: 15; CDR3 protein: CASGPAREGVGKQFF; CDR3 DNA: TGTGCCAGCGGCCCGGCGCGGGAGGGTGTGGGGAAGCAGTTCTTC
V gene: TRBV30; D gene: .; clone size: .; J gene: TRBJ2-1; CDR3 length: 13; CDR3 protein: CAWSLSSYNEQFF; CDR3 DNA: TGTGCCTGGAGTCTGAGCTCCTACAATGAGCAGTTCTTC
V gene: TRBV29-1; D gene: .; clone size: .; J gene: TRBJ2-7; CDR3 length: 13; CDR3 protein: CSVKDSYSYEQYF; CDR3 DNA: TGCAGCGTGAAGGACAGTTACTCCTACGAGCAGTACTTC
V gene: TRBV29-1; D gene: .; clone size: once; J gene: TRBJ1-1; CDR3 length: 11; CDR3 protein: CSVAGPTEAFF; CDR3 DNA: TGCAGCGTAGCGGGGCCCACTGAAGCTTTCTTT
V gene: TRBV5-1; D gene: .; clone size: .; J gene: TRBJ2-5; CDR3 length: 15; CDR3 protein: CASSLDSGIQETQYF; CDR3 DNA: TGCGCCAGCAGCTTGGATAGCGGAATACAAGAGACCCAGTACTTC
V gene: TRBV5-1; D gene: TRBD1; clone size: .; J gene: TRBJ2-1; CDR3 length: 18; CDR3 protein: CASSSTGGYSSSYNEQFF; CDR3 DNA: TGCGCCAGCAGTTCCACAGGGGGCTATTCTAGCTCCTACAATGAGCAGTTCTTC
V gene: TRBV5-1; D gene: TRBD1; clone size: .; J gene: TRBJ1-6; CDR3 length: 15; CDR3 protein: CASSQLNRGPSPLHF; CDR3 DNA: TGCGCCAGCAGCCAACTAAACAGGGGGCCTTCACCCCTCCACTTT
V gene: TRBV11-2; D gene: TRBD1; clone size: .; J gene: TRBJ1-2; CDR3 length: 15; CDR3 protein: CASSLGGRGTYGYTF; CDR3 DNA: TGTGCCAGCAGCTTAGGGGGCAGGGGGACATATGGCTACACCTTC
V gene: TRBV4-1; D gene: .; clone size: .; J gene: TRBJ2-7; CDR3 length: 17; CDR3 protein: CASSQDQYSAFSYEQYF; CDR3 DNA: TGCGCCAGCAGCCAAGATCAATATAGCGCTTTCTCCTACGAGCAGTACTTC
V gene: TRBV30; D gene: .; clone size: .; J gene: TRBJ2-3; CDR3 length: 16; CDR3 protein: CAGEWDEGGGTDTQYF; CDR3 DNA: TGTGCCGGGGAGTGGGATGAGGGAGGCGGCACAGATACGCAGTATTTT
V gene: TRBV20-1; D gene: .; clone size: .; J gene: TRBJ2-3; CDR3 length: 11; CDR3 protein: CSARVSNTQYF; CDR3 DNA: TGCAGTGCTAGAGTGTCAAATACGCAGTATTTT
V gene: TRBV14; D gene: .; clone size: .; J gene: TRBJ1-2; CDR3 length: 15; CDR3 protein: CASSQAGTGNYGYTF; CDR3 DNA: TGTGCCAGCAGCCAAGCCGGAACAGGCAACTATGGCTACACCTTC
V gene: TRBV19; D gene: .; clone size: .; J gene: TRBJ1-5; CDR3 length: 14; CDR3 protein: CASSTPGANQPQHF; CDR3 DNA: TGTGCCAGTAGTACCCCAGGGGCAAATCAGCCCCAGCATTTT
V gene: TRBV7-9; D gene: .; clone size: .; J gene: TRBJ1-4; CDR3 length: 13; CDR3 protein: CASSLSGNEKLFF; CDR3 DNA: TGTGCCAGCAGCTTATCGGGGAATGAAAAACTGTTTTTT
V gene: TRBV28; D gene: .; clone size: once; J gene: TRBJ2-1; CDR3 length: 14; CDR3 protein: CASSLYGAYNEQFF; CDR3 DNA: TGTGCCAGCAGTTTGTATGGGGCGTACAATGAGCAGTTCTTC
V gene: TRBV4-1; D gene: TRBD1; clone size: .; J gene: TRBJ1-5; CDR3 length: 15; CDR3 protein: CASSQGTGRNQPQHF; CDR3 DNA: TGCGCCAGCAGCCAAGGGACAGGGCGCAATCAGCCCCAGCATTTT
V gene: TRBV5-4; D gene: TRBD1; clone size: .; J gene: TRBJ1-1; CDR3 length: 15; CDR3 protein: CASSPGQGASTEAFF; CDR3 DNA: TGTGCCAGCAGCCCAGGACAGGGGGCCTCGACTGAAGCTTTCTTT
V gene: TRBV11-1; D gene: .; clone size: .; J gene: TRBJ2-7; CDR3 length: 15; CDR3 protein: CASSLAPGVTYEQYF; CDR3 DNA: TGTGCCAGCAGCTTAGCCCCGGGAGTTACCTACGAGCAGTACTTC
V gene: TRBV9; D gene: .; clone size: .; J gene: TRBJ2-3; CDR3 length: 17; CDR3 protein: CASSVAGGTYSLDTQYF; CDR3 DNA: TGTGCCAGCAGCGTAGCTGGAGGGACCTACAGTTTAGATACGCAGTATTTT
V gene: TRBV10-3; D gene: TRBD2; clone size: .; J gene: TRBJ2-1; CDR3 length: 14; CDR3 protein: CASALAGGYNEQFF; CDR3 DNA: TGTGCCAGCGCACTAGCGGGGGGATACAATGAGCAGTTCTTC
V gene: TRBV6-5; D gene: .; clone size: .; J gene: TRBJ2-7; CDR3 length: 14; CDR3 protein: CASSYANRDYEQYF; CDR3 DNA: TGTGCCAGCAGTTACGCGAACAGGGACTACGAGCAGTACTTC
V gene: TRBV27; D gene: TRBD1; clone size: once; J gene: TRBJ1-2; CDR3 length: 17; CDR3 protein: CASSLRKLQGAVYGYTF; CDR3 DNA: TGTGCCAGCAGTTTACGTAAACTCCAGGGGGCTGTCTATGGCTACACCTTC
V gene: TRBV5-4; D gene: .; clone size: .; J gene: TRBJ1-2; CDR3 length: 12; CDR3 protein: CASSLAGGGLRW; CDR3 DNA: TGTGCCAGCAGCTTGGCGGGGGGCGGCCTCCGCTGG
V gene: TRBV27; D gene: .; clone size: few; J gene: TRBJ1-1; CDR3 length: 17; CDR3 protein: CASSSLQVEWANTEAFF; CDR3 DNA: TGTGCCAGCAGTTCCCTACAGGTGGAGTGGGCGAACACTGAAGCTTTCTTT
V gene: TRBV25-1; D gene: TRBD2; clone size: .; J gene: TRBJ2-5; CDR3 length: 14; CDR3 protein: CASSRLAGQETQYF; CDR3 DNA: TGTGCCAGCAGTCGACTAGCGGGACAAGAGACCCAGTACTTC
V gene: TRBV19; D gene: .; clone size: .; J gene: TRBJ1-1; CDR3 length: 16; CDR3 protein: CASTTIDQGLNTEAFF; CDR3 DNA: TGTGCCAGTACCACTATAGATCAGGGTCTGAACACTGAAGCTTTCTTT
V gene: TRBV29-1; D gene: TRBD1; clone size: .; J gene: TRBJ2-7; CDR3 length: 13; CDR3 protein: CSVERRGQGEQYF; CDR3 DNA: TGCAGCGTTGAACGCAGGGGGCAGGGCGAGCAGTACTTC
V gene: TRBV7-9; D gene: TRBD2; clone size: few; J gene: TRBJ2-3; CDR3 length: 15; CDR3 protein: CASSHGTSGTDTQYF; CDR3 DNA: TGTGCCAGCAGCCACGGGACTAGCGGCACAGATACGCAGTATTTT
V gene: TRBV25-1; D gene: TRBD1; clone size: .; J gene: TRBJ2-3; CDR3 length: 15; CDR3 protein: CASSPDRADTDTQYF; CDR3 DNA: TGTGCCAGCAGCCCGGACAGGGCCGACACAGATACGCAGTATTTT
V gene: TRBV9; D gene: TRBD1; clone size: .; J gene: TRBJ2-3; CDR3 length: 16; CDR3 protein: CASSPQGAIRTDTQYF; CDR3 DNA: TGTGCCAGCAGCCCACAGGGGGCAATACGCACAGATACGCAGTATTTT
V gene: TRBV19; D gene: .; clone size: .; J gene: TRBJ1-2; CDR3 length: 14; CDR3 protein: CASSTGGSLDGYTF; CDR3 DNA: TGTGCCAGTAGTACGGGGGGAAGTCTGGATGGCTACACCTTC
V gene: TRBV7-2; D gene: TRBD1; clone size: once; J gene: TRBJ2-7; CDR3 length: 14; CDR3 protein: CASSSQGGNYEQYF; CDR3 DNA: TGTGCCAGCAGCTCACAGGGGGGTAACTACGAGCAGTACTTC
V gene: TRBV7-3; D gene: .; clone size: .; J gene: TRBJ2-2; CDR3 length: 14; CDR3 protein: CASSRQRNTGELFF; CDR3 DNA: TGTGCCAGCAGCCGACAGCGAAACACCGGGGAGCTGTTTTTT
V gene: TRBV19; D gene: TRBD2; clone size: .; J gene: TRBJ2-3; CDR3 length: 13; CDR3 protein: CASSPSGRDTQYF; CDR3 DNA: TGTGCCAGTAGTCCTAGCGGTCGAGATACGCAGTATTTT
V gene: TRBV18; D gene: .; clone size: .; J gene: TRBJ2-5; CDR3 length: 12; CDR3 protein: CASSPRAETQYF; CDR3 DNA: TGTGCCAGCTCACCACGGGCAGAGACCCAGTACTTC
V gene: TRBV7-2; D gene: TRBD1; clone size: once; J gene: TRBJ2-7; CDR3 length: 14; CDR3 protein: CASSRGQGTYEQYF; CDR3 DNA: TGTGCCAGCAGCCGCGGACAGGGGACCTACGAGCAGTACTTC